These 2 T cell receptor beta chains originate from one sample sequenced in a study of blood T cell repertoires in COVID-19. Sequenced by immunoSEQ multiplex PCR; TCRdb stores in-frame clones only, minus some. The data contain about 110,000 clones, 75% to 90% of them seen just once; the ten biggest clones take up more than 5%. The source material was peripheral blood. These receptors were taken from a woman aged 60 to 75 with COVID-19, enrolled during active disease.

The chain employs TRBV12-3 or TRBV12-4 and TRBJ1-2; D is possibly TRBD1 (6 bases). This CDR3 spans 13 amino acids. Trimming shortened V by 5 bases and J by 10 bases, and 17 bases separated the two germline ends. The CDR3 DNA sequence: TGTGCCAGCAGTCCGACAGGTGGGGTCACCTACACCTTC. Its translation: CASSPTGGVTYTF.

The V gene is TRBV6-5, the J gene TRBJ1-1; 7 bases match TRBD1. This CDR3 spans 14 amino acids. J gave up 4 bases and V 6 bases, and 8 bases lay outside the gene matches. Germline CDR1 is MNHEY and CDR2 is SVGAGI. The CDR3 DNA sequence: TGTGCCAGCAGGGACAGGACGTACAGCACTGAAGCTTTCTTT. It yields the protein CASRDRTYSTEAFF.